This T cell receptor (beta chain) comes out of a study of cytomegalovirus exposure and HLA in healthy donors. General study results and limits: In vitro data verified a few CMV-associated chains as specific for CMV antigens.

TCRdb's copy holds only in-frame clones and misses some; the assay was immunoSEQ multiplex PCR. This repertoire shows fewer than 150,000 clones, less than 90% found once; its top ten account for 4.4%. The sample holds a few counts of this clone. Its antigen is not known. The CDR3 sequence is 15 residues long. V lost 4 bases, J lost 2 bases, and 10 bases lay in between. Per germline, CDR1 SGHTS and CDR2 YDEGEE. This chain connects TRBV5-8 to TRBJ2-6; D might be TRBD1 (5 bases). This clonotype originated in a man between 18 and 29 years old in good health and CMV-seropositive. The source material was PBMCs. The CDR3 region is CASSVTGAGANVLTF. The CDR3 DNA follows: TGTGCCAGCAGCGTAACAGGCGCTGGGGCCAACGTCCTGACTTTC.